This T cell receptor (beta chain) is from a study of regulatory T cells in long-lasting Graves disease. Looking at the study overall: Persistence in Graves' disease denoted antithyroid drug use beyond 5 years alongside positive TSH receptor antibodies.

Sample time point: persistent/refractory GD, antithyroid drugs over 5 years with positive TRAb. Scientists built the TCR library using RNA that was extracted from PBMCs. The junction had 9 bases not matched to a gene; V was cut back by 4 bases and J by 4 bases. The germline V gene has CDR1 DFQATT and CDR2 SNEGSKA (reference sequence). The CDR3 is made up of 15 amino acids. This clonotype came up a few times. The antigen is undetermined. Study outcomes and limitations: Persistent Graves' patients showed reduced TCR diversity versus newly diagnosed patients. Gene preferences differed: TRBV28, TRBJ1-2, TRBJ2-5 in persistent cases. Persistent patients shared more public clonotypes (2,741) than newly diagnosed patients (966).

Assembly of TCR beta libraries relied on iRepertoire HTBI primers together with Arm-PCR of CDR3 regions. TCRdb independently ran MiXCR on the multiplex PCR reads; one entry per CDR3 protein. The table lists 500,000 to 700,000 distinct CDR3 sequences, about 30% of them singletons, with 35% to 55% in the top ten. The TCR comes from a female donor with Graves disease. V usage is TRBV20-1 and J usage is TRBJ2-5; TRBD2 matches 10 bases. Specimen: peripheral blood mononuclear cells (PBMCs), collected when the disease was refractory, from a patient treated with antithyroid drugs. The CDR3 region is CSAMRLAGVGETQYF. CDR3 coding DNA: TGCAGTGCTATGCGACTAGCGGGCGTGGGAGAGACCCAGTACTTC.